This T cell receptor beta chain was sequenced for a study of blood T cell repertoires in COVID-19. The wider study: Sites in the United States, Italy and Spain provided acute and convalescent COVID-19 samples.

Original processing notes: Reference gene primer amplification gave estimated nucleated cell counts. Assay used: immunoSEQ multiplex PCR; TCRdb lists only in-frame clones, some missing. D and trimming were read from the DNA, whereas the V and J calls and clone size are those reported in that table. The sample comprises about 44,000 clones, around nine tenths of which are singletons, and over 1% rests with the top ten. J was trimmed by 3 bases and V by 4 bases; bases with no gene match: 7. CDR1 and CDR2 from the germline V gene are SGHRS and YFSETQ. CDR3 size: 15 residues. V gene TRBV5-1 combines with J gene TRBJ1-3, with TRBD1 matching over 7 bases. This sequence was found in a woman aged 40 to 55 with acute or convalescent COVID-19. Material: peripheral blood. The CDR3 spells CASSRGQEDGNTIYF. As DNA, the CDR3 is TGCGCCAGCAGCCGCGGACAGGAGGATGGAAACACCATATATTTT.